The clone carrying this T cell receptor (beta chain) has ten or more counts. Carried by each TCR cDNA molecule was a unique molecular identifier. TCRdb used MiXCR to reprocess the 5' RACE reads, holding one entry per CDR3 protein. Of some 40,000 distinct CDR3 sequences in the sample, around 3.3% were seen once. The sample comes from a study of spatial heterogeneity in lung cancer. The CDR3 covers 15 residues. Looked up from germline, CDR1 is MNHEY and CDR2 is SVGAGI. V dropped 6 bases and J dropped 6; count of bases not matched to a gene: 7. Time point reported: sample taken at primary tumor resection.

Sequenced here: normal lung tissue next to the tumor, sampled at surgery. The receptor's source is a male donor with early-stage non-small cell lung cancer. This rearrangement joins TRBV6-5 to TRBJ1-6; 8 bases map to TRBD1. CDR3 protein: CASSRRGQVNSPLHF. The CDR3 nucleotides read TGTGCCAGCAGCCGCCGGGGACAGGTTAATTCACCCCTCCACTTT.